This is a list of T cell receptor beta chains from one sample in a study of T cell responses to AZD1222 COVID-19 vaccine. Profiling relied on immunoSEQ multiplex PCR, and the TCRdb table lists in-frame clones only, not all of them. Here the sample spans some 94,000 clones, more than 90% being singletons. The input for sequencing was peripheral blood, taken on day 0 of AZD1222 vaccination. The receptors were gathered from an adult in good health. Each CDR3 is given with its conserved first and last residue. D genes are given only for firm matches. Only some rows state a clone size, as once, few, many or a class for expanded clones.

clone size,J gene,D gene,V gene,CDR3 protein,CDR3 DNA
once,TRBJ2-7,NA,TRBV28,CASRQDEQYF,TGTGCCAGCAGGCAAGACGAGCAGTACTTC
NA,TRBJ1-1,NA,TRBV20-1,CSAGGTEAFF,TGCAGTGCCGGGGGGACTGAAGCTTTCTTT
few,TRBJ1-1,NA,TRBV30,CAWGRQVTNTEAFF,TGTGCCTGGGGGAGACAGGTGACGAACACTGAAGCTTTCTTT
NA,TRBJ1-1,NA,TRBV6-1,CASSDPGLIMNTEAFF,TGTGCCAGCAGTGATCCGGGACTTATCATGAACACTGAAGCTTTCTTT
NA,TRBJ2-7,TRBD2,TRBV12-3/TRBV12-4,CASSFGTSQKQYF,TGTGCCAGCAGTTTCGGGACTAGCCAGAAGCAGTACTTC
NA,TRBJ1-5,TRBD1,TRBV6-5,CASSYPQGYQPQHF,TGTGCCAGCAGTTACCCACAGGGGTATCAGCCCCAGCATTTT
NA,TRBJ1-3,TRBD1,TRBV4-2,CASSQEDRGGNTIYF,TGTGCCAGCAGCCAAGAGGACAGGGGGGGAAACACCATATATTTT
once,TRBJ2-7,NA,TRBV3-1/TRBV3-2,CASRRTGRSYEQYF,TGTGCCAGCAGACGAACCGGGAGATCCTACGAGCAGTACTTC
NA,TRBJ1-3,NA,TRBV3-1/TRBV3-2,CASSQSGNTIYF,TGTGCCAGCAGCCAATCTGGAAACACCATATATTTT
NA,TRBJ1-5,TRBD1,TRBV7-9,CASSLGDRRYNQPQHF,TGTGCCAGCAGCTTAGGGGACAGGAGATACAATCAGCCCCAGCATTTT
NA,TRBJ1-1,NA,TRBV19,CASRPLRGVNTEAFF,TGTGCCAGTAGGCCCCTTAGAGGTGTGAACACTGAAGCTTTCTTT
once,TRBJ1-1,NA,TRBV7-3,CASSNLSRGKGAFF,TGTGCCAGCAGCAACCTAAGTAGGGGGAAGGGAGCTTTCTTT
NA,TRBJ1-1,NA,TRBV29-1,CSVSGGPEAFF,TGCAGCGTTTCCGGTGGACCGGAAGCTTTCTTT
NA,TRBJ1-4,NA,TRBV27,CASKRRVTNEKLFF,TGTGCCAGCAAACGGCGGGTGACTAATGAAAAACTGTTTTTT
few,TRBJ2-5,NA,TRBV9,CASSSRDFSDQETQYF,TGTGCCAGCAGCTCACGGGACTTTTCGGATCAAGAGACCCAGTACTTC
NA,TRBJ1-3,NA,TRBV19,CASSWGWGTTGNTIYF,TGTGCCAGTAGTTGGGGTTGGGGAACGACTGGAAACACCATATATTTT
NA,TRBJ1-1,NA,TRBV29-1,CSVHQGTEAFF,TGCAGCGTGCACCAGGGGACTGAAGCTTTCTTT
NA,TRBJ2-7,TRBD2,TRBV19,CASSEEAGGPTYEQYF,TGTGCCAGTAGTGAGGAAGCGGGGGGCCCTACCTACGAGCAGTACTTC
once,TRBJ2-5,NA,TRBV2,CASSEAPAQETQYF,TGTGCCAGCAGTGAAGCGCCGGCCCAAGAGACCCAGTACTTC
NA,TRBJ1-5,NA,TRBV4-1,CASSLHSNQPQHF,TGCGCCAGCAGCCTCCATAGCAATCAGCCCCAGCATTTT
NA,TRBJ1-2,TRBD1,TRBV18,CASSIDRVRGYTF,TGTGCCAGCTCGATCGACAGGGTACGGGGCTACACCTTC
NA,TRBJ1-1,NA,TRBV7-3,CASSRLRDNTEAFF,TGTGCCAGCAGCCGCCTCAGGGATAACACTGAAGCTTTCTTT
NA,TRBJ1-1,NA,TRBV29-1,CSVEDLRPRGGSFF,TGCAGCGTTGAAGATCTTCGGCCCAGAGGGGGTTCTTTCTTT
NA,TRBJ1-4,NA,TRBV2,CASTRQTGEKLFF,TGTGCCAGCACTCGACAGACCGGTGAAAAACTGTTTTTT
once,TRBJ2-1,NA,TRBV7-7,CASSPRQVSYNEQFF,TGTGCTAGCAGCCCCCGACAGGTCTCCTACAATGAGCAGTTCTTC
NA,TRBJ1-2,NA,TRBV5-1,CASSLKSRLGQTLNYGYTF,TGCGCCAGCAGCTTGAAGAGTCGACTAGGACAGACTCTTAACTATGGCTACACCTTC
NA,TRBJ2-1,NA,TRBV5-1,CASSFYMVEQFF,TGCGCCAGCAGCTTCTATATGGTGGAGCAGTTCTTC
NA,TRBJ1-5,NA,TRBV5-8,CASSPLFAGSNQPQHF,TGTGCCAGCAGCCCCCTCTTTGCAGGGAGCAATCAGCCCCAGCATTTT
NA,TRBJ1-1,NA,TRBV19,CASSTRVFGNTEAFF,TGTGCCAGTAGTACCCGTGTTTTTGGGAACACTGAAGCTTTCTTT
NA,TRBJ2-1,NA,TRBV11-3,CASSSRLGTYNEQFF,TGTGCCAGCAGTTCCCGACTAGGCACCTACAATGAGCAGTTCTTC
NA,TRBJ2-7,TRBD2,TRBV27,CASRRTTGLASSEQYF,TGTGCCAGCAGACGGACAACGGGACTAGCATCTTCCGAGCAGTACTTC
NA,TRBJ2-7,NA,TRBV11-3,CASSSNREPYEQYF,TGTGCCAGCAGCTCAAACCGGGAACCCTACGAGCAGTACTTC
NA,TRBJ2-3,NA,TRBV30,CAWRRRSDTQYF,TGTGCCTGGAGGCGAAGGTCAGATACGCAGTATTTT
NA,TRBJ1-5,NA,TRBV6-5,CASSPRGDGQPQHF,TGTGCCAGCAGTCCACGGGGGGACGGTCAGCCCCAGCATTTT
few,TRBJ1-1,NA,TRBV28,CASSYTGTFTEAFF,TGTGCCAGCAGTTACACCGGGACATTCACTGAAGCTTTCTTT
NA,TRBJ1-2,NA,TRBV29-1,CSVSGRNWVGYTF,TGCAGCGTTTCGGGACGAAATTGGGTTGGCTACACCTTC
NA,TRBJ1-2,NA,TRBV9,CASSAGQDSNYGYTF,TGTGCCAGCAGCGCCGGCCAGGACAGTAACTATGGCTACACCTTC
NA,TRBJ2-7,NA,TRBV12-3/TRBV12-4,CASSLEGFYEQYF,TGTGCCAGCAGTTTAGAAGGGTTCTACGAGCAGTACTTC
NA,TRBJ1-5,NA,TRBV7-8,CASSLGPGFDQPQHF,TGTGCCAGCAGCTTAGGCCCAGGGTTCGATCAGCCCCAGCATTTT
NA,TRBJ1-6,TRBD1,TRBV30,CAWSPWGQNNSPLHF,TGTGCCTGGAGCCCCTGGGGACAGAATAATTCACCCCTCCACTTT
NA,TRBJ1-1,NA,TRBV25-1,CASSESAAESRTGAFF,TGTGCCAGCAGTGAGTCGGCCGCGGAAAGCCGTACGGGAGCTTTCTTT
once,TRBJ1-1,NA,TRBV3-1/TRBV3-2,CASSPPVIATLTEAFF,TGTGCCAGCAGCCCCCCCGTGATAGCTACCCTCACTGAAGCTTTCTTT
NA,TRBJ1-5,TRBD1,TRBV2,CASRPRQGGNQPQHF,TGTGCCAGCAGGCCGAGACAGGGGGGCAATCAGCCCCAGCATTTT
once,TRBJ1-4,NA,TRBV6-2/TRBV6-3,CASSYRQRGEKLFF,TGTGCCAGCAGTTACCGCCAAAGGGGGGAAAAACTGTTTTTT
once,TRBJ1-2,TRBD1,TRBV27,CASSFGQGKGYGYTF,TGTGCCAGCAGCTTTGGACAGGGGAAAGGCTATGGCTACACCTTC
once,TRBJ2-3,TRBD2,TRBV28,CASTPSSGESTDTQYF,TGTGCCAGCACCCCGTCTAGCGGGGAGAGCACAGATACGCAGTATTTT
NA,TRBJ2-6,NA,TRBV7-6,CASSPGWDVLTF,TGTGCCAGCAGCCCAGGGTGGGACGTCCTGACTTTC
NA,TRBJ2-7,NA,TRBV6-4,CASNFSRDGGNSYEQYF,TGTGCCAGCAATTTTTCCCGGGACGGAGGGAACTCCTACGAGCAGTACTTC
NA,TRBJ2-3,TRBD2,TRBV19,CASSIDGTSGGLLDTQYF,TGTGCCAGTAGTATAGACGGGACTAGCGGGGGGTTGTTAGATACGCAGTATTTT